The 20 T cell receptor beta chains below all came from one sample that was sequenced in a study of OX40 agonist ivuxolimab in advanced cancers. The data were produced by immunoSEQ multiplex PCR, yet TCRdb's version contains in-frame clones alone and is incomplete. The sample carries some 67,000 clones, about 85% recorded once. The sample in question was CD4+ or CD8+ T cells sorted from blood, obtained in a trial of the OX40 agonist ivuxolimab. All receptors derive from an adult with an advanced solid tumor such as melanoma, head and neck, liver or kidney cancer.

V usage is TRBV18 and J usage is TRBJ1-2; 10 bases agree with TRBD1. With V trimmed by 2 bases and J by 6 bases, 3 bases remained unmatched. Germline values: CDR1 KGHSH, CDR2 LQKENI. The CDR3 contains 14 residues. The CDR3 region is CASSPRQGADGYTF. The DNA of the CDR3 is TGTGCCAGCTCACCAAGACAGGGGGCGGATGGCTACACCTTC. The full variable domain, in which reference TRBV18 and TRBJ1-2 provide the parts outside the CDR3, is NAGVMQNPRHLVRRRGQEARLRCSPMKGHSHVYWYRQLPEEGLKFMVYLQKENIIDESGMPKERFSAEFPKEGPSILRIQQVVRGDSAAYFCASSPRQGADGYTFGSGTRLTVV.

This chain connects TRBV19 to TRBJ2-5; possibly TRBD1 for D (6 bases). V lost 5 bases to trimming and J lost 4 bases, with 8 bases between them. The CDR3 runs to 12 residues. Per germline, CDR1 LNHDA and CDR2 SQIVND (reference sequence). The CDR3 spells CASSSGAETQYF. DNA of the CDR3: TGTGCCAGTAGTTCAGGGGCAGAGACCCAGTACTTC.

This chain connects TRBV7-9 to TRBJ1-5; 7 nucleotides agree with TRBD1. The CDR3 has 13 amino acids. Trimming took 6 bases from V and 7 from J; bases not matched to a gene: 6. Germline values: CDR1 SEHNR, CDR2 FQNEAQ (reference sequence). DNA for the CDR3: TGTGCCAGCAGTCTCTTGACAGGGCAGCCCCAGCATTTT. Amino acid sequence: CASSLLTGQPQHF.

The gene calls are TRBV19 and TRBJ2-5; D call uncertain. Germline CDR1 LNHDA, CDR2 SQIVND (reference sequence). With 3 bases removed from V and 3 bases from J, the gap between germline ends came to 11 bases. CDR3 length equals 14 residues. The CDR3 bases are TGTGCCAGTAGTATCGCCCCGACTGAAGAGACCCAGTACTTC. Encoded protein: CASSIAPTEETQYF.

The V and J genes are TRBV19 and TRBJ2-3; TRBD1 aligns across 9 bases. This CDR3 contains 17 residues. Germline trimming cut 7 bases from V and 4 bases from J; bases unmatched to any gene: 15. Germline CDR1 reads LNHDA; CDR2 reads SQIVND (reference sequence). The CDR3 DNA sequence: TGTGCCAGTACCACCAACCCGGGACAGGGCCCCCCAGATACGCAGTATTTT. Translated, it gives CASTTNPGQGPPDTQYF. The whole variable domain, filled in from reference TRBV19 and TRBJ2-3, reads DGGITQSPKYLFRKEGQNVTLSCEQNLNHDAMYWYRQDPGQGLRLIYYSQIVNDFQKGDIAEGYSVSREKKESFPLTVTSAQKNPTAFYLCASTTNPGQGPPDTQYFGPGTRLTVL.

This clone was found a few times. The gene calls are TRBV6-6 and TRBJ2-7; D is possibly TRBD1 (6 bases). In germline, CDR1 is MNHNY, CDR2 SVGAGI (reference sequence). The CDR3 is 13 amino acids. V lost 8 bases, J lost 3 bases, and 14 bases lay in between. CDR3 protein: CASREGDYYEQYF. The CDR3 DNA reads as TGTGCCAGCCGAGAGGGGGATTACTACGAGCAGTACTTC.

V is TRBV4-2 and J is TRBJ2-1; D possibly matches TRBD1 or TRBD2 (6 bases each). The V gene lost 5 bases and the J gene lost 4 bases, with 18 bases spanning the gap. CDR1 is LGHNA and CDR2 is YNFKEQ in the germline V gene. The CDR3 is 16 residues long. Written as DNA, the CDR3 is TGTGCCAGCAGCATAGGGGGGCCGACCATTTACAATGAGCAGTTCTTC. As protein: CASSIGGPTIYNEQFF.

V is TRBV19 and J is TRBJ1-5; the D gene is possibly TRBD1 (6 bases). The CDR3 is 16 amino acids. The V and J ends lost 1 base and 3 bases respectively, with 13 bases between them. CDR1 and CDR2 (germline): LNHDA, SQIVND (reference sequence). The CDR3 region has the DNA TGTGCCAGTAGTATAGGGACAGCGGGCCTCAATCAGCCCCAGCATTTT. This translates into CASSIGTAGLNQPQHF.

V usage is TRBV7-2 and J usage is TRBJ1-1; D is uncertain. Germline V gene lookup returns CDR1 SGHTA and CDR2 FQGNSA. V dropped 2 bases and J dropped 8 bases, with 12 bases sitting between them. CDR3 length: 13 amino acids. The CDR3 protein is CASSLMYTTEAFF. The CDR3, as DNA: TGTGCCAGCAGCTTAATGTACACCACCGAAGCTTTCTTT.

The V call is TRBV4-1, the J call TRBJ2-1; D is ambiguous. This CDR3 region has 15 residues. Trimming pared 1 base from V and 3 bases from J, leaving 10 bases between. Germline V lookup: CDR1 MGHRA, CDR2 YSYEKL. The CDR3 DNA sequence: TGCGCCAGCAGCCAAGTAATGGATTACTACAATGAGCAGTTCTTC. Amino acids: CASSQVMDYYNEQFF.

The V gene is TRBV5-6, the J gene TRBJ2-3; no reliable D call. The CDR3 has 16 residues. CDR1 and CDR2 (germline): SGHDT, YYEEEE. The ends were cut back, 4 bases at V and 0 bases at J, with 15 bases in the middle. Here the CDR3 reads CASSPRPYPSTDTQYF. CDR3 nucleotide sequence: TGTGCCAGCAGCCCTAGGCCTTATCCTAGCACAGATACGCAGTATTTT.

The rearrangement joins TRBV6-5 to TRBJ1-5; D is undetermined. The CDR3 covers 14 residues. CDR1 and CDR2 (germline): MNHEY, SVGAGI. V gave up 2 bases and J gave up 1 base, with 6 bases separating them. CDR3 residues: CASSYVQSNQPQHF. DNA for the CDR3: TGTGCCAGCAGTTACGTCCAGAGCAATCAGCCCCAGCATTTT.

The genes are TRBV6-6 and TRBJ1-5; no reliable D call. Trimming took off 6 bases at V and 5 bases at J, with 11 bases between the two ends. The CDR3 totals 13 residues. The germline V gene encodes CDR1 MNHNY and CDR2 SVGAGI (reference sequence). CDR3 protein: CASSFLGDQPQHF. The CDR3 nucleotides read TGTGCCAGCAGCTTTCTCGGTGATCAGCCCCAGCATTTT.

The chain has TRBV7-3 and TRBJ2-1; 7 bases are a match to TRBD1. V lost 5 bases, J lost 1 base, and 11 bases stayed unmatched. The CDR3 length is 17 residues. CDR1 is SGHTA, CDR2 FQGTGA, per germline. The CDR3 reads CASSDEGARVSYNEQFF. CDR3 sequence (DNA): TGTGCCAGCAGCGACGAGGGGGCGCGGGTGTCCTACAATGAGCAGTTCTTC.

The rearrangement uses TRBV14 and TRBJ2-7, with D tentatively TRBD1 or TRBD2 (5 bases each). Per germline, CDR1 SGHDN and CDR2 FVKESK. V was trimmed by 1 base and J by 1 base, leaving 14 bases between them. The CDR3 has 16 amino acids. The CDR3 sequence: CASSQVGTRISYEQYF. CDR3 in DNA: TGTGCCAGCAGCCAAGTTGGGACGAGAATATCCTACGAGCAGTACTTC.

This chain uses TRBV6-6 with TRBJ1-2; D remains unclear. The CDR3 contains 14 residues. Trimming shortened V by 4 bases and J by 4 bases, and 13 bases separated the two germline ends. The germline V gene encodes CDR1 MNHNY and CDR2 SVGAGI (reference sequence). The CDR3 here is CASSSPSETYGYTF. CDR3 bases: TGTGCCAGCAGTTCCCCCTCCGAGACCTATGGCTACACCTTC.

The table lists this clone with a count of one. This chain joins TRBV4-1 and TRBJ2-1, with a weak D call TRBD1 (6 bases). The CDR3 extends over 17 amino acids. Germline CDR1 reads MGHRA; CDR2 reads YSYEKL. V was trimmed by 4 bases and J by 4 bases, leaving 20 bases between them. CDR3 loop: CASSLALPGHKYNEQFF. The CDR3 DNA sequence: TGCGCCAGCAGCCTCGCCTTACCGGGACATAAATACAATGAGCAGTTCTTC.

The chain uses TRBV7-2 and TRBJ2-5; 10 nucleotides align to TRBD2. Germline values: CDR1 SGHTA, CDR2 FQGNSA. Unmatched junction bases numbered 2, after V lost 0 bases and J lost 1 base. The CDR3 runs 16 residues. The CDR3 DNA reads TGTGCCAGCAGCTTAGCGTGGACTAGCGGCCAAGAGACCCAGTACTTC. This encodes CASSLAWTSGQETQYF.

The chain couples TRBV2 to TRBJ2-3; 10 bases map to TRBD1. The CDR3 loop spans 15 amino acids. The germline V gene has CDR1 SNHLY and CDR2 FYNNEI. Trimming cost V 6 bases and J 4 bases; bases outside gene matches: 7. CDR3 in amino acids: CASRPWGQGSDTQYF. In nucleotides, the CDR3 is TGTGCCAGCAGGCCCTGGGGACAGGGGTCAGATACGCAGTATTTT.

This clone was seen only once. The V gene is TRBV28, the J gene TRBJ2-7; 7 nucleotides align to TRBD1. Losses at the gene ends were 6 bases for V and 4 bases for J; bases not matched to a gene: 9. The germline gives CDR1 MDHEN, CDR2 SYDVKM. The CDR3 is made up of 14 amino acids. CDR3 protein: CASSEGAAGYEQYF. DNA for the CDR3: TGTGCCAGCAGCGAGGGGGCGGCCGGGTACGAGCAGTACTTC.